The 29 T cell receptor beta chains given below trace back to one sample, sequenced in a study of blood T cell repertoires in COVID-19. TCRdb's copy holds only in-frame clones and misses some; the assay was immunoSEQ multiplex PCR. The data show 380,000 or so clones, about 88% seen once. Input material: peripheral blood. Receptor source: a woman in her fifties or sixties with COVID-19, enrolled during active disease.

The V and J genes are TRBV4-2 and TRBJ1-1; no clear D. Trimming removed 3 bases at V and 1 base at J, with 6 bases between. The length of the CDR3 is 13 residues. Germline CDR1 is LGHNA and CDR2 is YNFKEQ. The DNA of the CDR3 is TGTGCCAGCAGCCAGGCATCGAACACTGAAGCTTTCTTT. Translation: CASSQASNTEAFF.

A few counts support this clone. J is TRBJ2-1 and V is TRBV5-1; 7 nucleotides align to TRBD2. CDR1 and CDR2 (germline): SGHRS, YFSETQ. The CDR3 is 16 amino acids. The trim removed 5 bases at V and 6 bases at J, leaving 14 bases unmatched. The CDR3 spells CASRTLQASGGNEQFF. In nucleotides, the CDR3 is TGCGCCAGCAGGACCCTACAGGCCTCGGGGGGCAATGAGCAGTTCTTC.

The rearrangement uses TRBV14 and TRBJ1-2; D gene ambiguous. The CDR3 is made up of 15 amino acids. The germline gives CDR1 SGHDN, CDR2 FVKESK. Trimming took off 3 bases at V and 8 bases at J, with 19 bases between the two ends. The DNA of the CDR3 is TGTGCCAGCAGCCAGACTTTCAGCGGTCCTTCGGGCTACACCTTC. This translates into CASSQTFSGPSGYTF.

The chain has TRBV4-2 and TRBJ2-3; D may be TRBD1 (5 bases). The CDR3 is 18 residues long. From germline, CDR1 is LGHNA and CDR2 YNFKEQ. Trimming pared 5 bases from V and 0 bases from J, leaving 21 bases between. The CDR3 sequence is CASSFQGRTDTSTDTQYF. In DNA form, the CDR3 reads TGTGCCAGCAGCTTTCAGGGAAGAACAGATACTAGCACAGATACGCAGTATTTT.

The rearrangement uses TRBV21-1 and TRBJ1-2; the table's D gene call, TRBD1, was not cross checked with the DNA. TRBV21-1 is listed as a pseudogene. The CDR3 length is 17 residues. The CDR3 DNA reads TGTGCCAGCAGCAAAGGGTATAGGACAGCTACTAACTATGGCTACACCTTC. This translates into CASSKGYRTATNYGYTF.

The chain combines TRBV27 with TRBJ2-3, with D perhaps TRBD1 (5 bases). Germline V gene lookup returns CDR1 MNHEY and CDR2 SMNVEV (reference sequence). V was cut by 5 bases and J by 10 bases, with 22 bases left in between. The CDR3 is made up of 15 amino acids. The CDR3 region has the DNA TGTGCCAGCAGTAAACCCCGGACATTAGGGAACGCGCAGTATTTT. Translated, it gives CASSKPRTLGNAQYF.

The J gene is TRBJ1-2, the V gene TRBV5-1; 7 nucleotides line up with TRBD1. CDR1 is SGHRS, CDR2 YFSETQ, per germline. The CDR3 sequence is 14 residues long. V was pared by 5 bases and J by 6 bases, with 10 bases of the junction left unmatched. The CDR3 nucleotides are TGCGCCAGCAGGCGGGACAGTAATTGGAATGGCTACACCTTC. Its translation is CASRRDSNWNGYTF.

The V call is TRBV19, the J call TRBJ1-2; 9 nucleotides align to TRBD1. The CDR3 loop spans 15 amino acids. Germline V gives CDR1 LNHDA, CDR2 SQIVND (reference sequence). V trimming: 5 bases; J trimming: 4 bases; junction bases outside the gene matches: 8. The CDR3 DNA follows: TGTGCCAGTAGTGCTACGGGGGACAGGGTCTATGGCTACACCTTC. Residues: CASSATGDRVYGYTF.

The CDR3 nucleotides are TGTGCCAGCAGCTTGGACCTTCCAAGGGGCGGCTACACCTTC. This encodes CASSLDLPRGGYTF. The chain recombines TRBV7-9 with TRBJ1-2; D may be TRBD1 (5 bases). Germline V CDR1 and CDR2: SEHNR, FQNEAQ (reference sequence). V shed 3 bases and J shed 8 bases, with 16 bases lying between them. The CDR3 runs 14 residues.

This clone has just a few counts. The gene calls are TRBV7-6 and TRBJ1-5; D might be TRBD1 (6 bases). Between the trimmed V and J ends, which lost 2 bases and 5 bases, there was a span of 13 bases. Germline CDR1 is SGHVS and CDR2 is FNYEAQ. This CDR3 has 15 residues. The CDR3 DNA sequence: TGTGCCAGCAGCTTAAGTTCGGGGGGCTATCAGCCCCAGCATTTT. Translated: CASSLSSGGYQPQHF.

The chain combines TRBV29-1 with TRBJ1-1, with D unclear. CDR1 is SQVTM and CDR2 is ANQGSEA in the germline V gene. V gave up 4 bases and J gave up 11 bases, with 20 bases separating them. This CDR3 region has 13 residues. The CDR3 DNA follows: TGCAGCGTTGGGTTCACTGCCCTAGATGGGGCTTTCTTT. This sequence encodes CSVGFTALDGAFF.

The V and J genes are TRBV6-5 and TRBJ2-1; no clear D gene. The CDR3 is made up of 12 amino acids. V was pared by 7 bases and J by 7 bases, with 11 bases between. Germline V gene lookup returns CDR1 MNHEY and CDR2 SVGAGI. The CDR3 loop is CASTPSSNEQFF. The DNA for the CDR3 is TGTGCCAGCACTCCTAGTTCAAATGAGCAGTTCTTC.

For this clone: Different DNA sequences within this sample yield the same CDR3. The rearrangement joins TRBV5-1 to TRBJ1-1; 7 positions match TRBD1. After removal of 0 bases from V and 0 bases from J, the junction contained 5 bases not matched to a gene. The CDR3 runs 16 residues. Germline V gene data show CDR1 as SGHRS and CDR2 as YFSETQ. CDR3 DNA sequence: TGCGCCAGCAGCTTGGGAAGGGGGCTAATGAACACTGAAGCTTTCTTT. Translation: CASSLGRGLMNTEAFF.

This chain joins TRBV6-1 and TRBJ1-2, with a possible D match to TRBD1 (6 bases). The germline gives CDR1 MNHNS, CDR2 SASEGT. The CDR3 spans 17 residues. Trimming removed 1 base from V and 7 bases from J, with 22 bases in between. In nucleotides, the CDR3 is TGTGCCAGCAGTGAAGACCCCGGACAGACTGGTTTAGGTGGCTACACCTTC. Protein sequence: CASSEDPGQTGLGGYTF.

The rearrangement uses TRBV6-5 and TRBJ1-3; no definite D call. This CDR3 region has 14 residues. CDR1 is MNHEY, CDR2 SVGAGI, per germline. V was pared by 2 bases and J by 0 bases, with 5 bases between. CDR3 DNA: TGTGCCAGCAGTTACCTAGGCTCTGGAAACACCATATATTTT. Its translation: CASSYLGSGNTIYF.

The chain uses TRBV30 and TRBJ1-1; possible D gene TRBD1, 5 bases. CDR3 length: 12 amino acids. Looked up from germline, CDR1 is GTSNPN and CDR2 is SVGIG (reference sequence). V was shortened by 4 bases and J by 3 bases, with 9 bases between the two germline ends. The chain's CDR3 is CAWNPGYTEAFF. The CDR3 region has the DNA TGTGCCTGGAACCCAGGGTACACTGAAGCTTTCTTT.

The J gene is TRBJ1-1, the V gene TRBV11-2; 9 bases match TRBD1. The ends lost 1 base at V and 8 bases at J; junction bases unmatched: 8. This CDR3 is 15 amino acids long. The germline CDR1 and CDR2 sequences are SGHAT and FQNNGV. CDR3 protein: CASSLVTGQGIEAFF. CDR3 nucleotides: TGTGCCAGCAGCTTAGTGACGGGACAGGGAATAGAAGCTTTCTTT. Based on the CDR3 plus reference TRBV11-2 and TRBJ1-1, the full variable domain is EAGVAQSPRYKIIEKRQSVAFWCNPISGHATLYWYQQILGQGPKLLIQFQNNGVVDDSQLPKDRFSAERLKGVDSTLKIQPAKLEDSAVYLCASSLVTGQGIEAFFGQGTRLTVV.

This chain connects TRBV30 to TRBJ1-5, with D maybe TRBD1 (6 bases). Germline CDR1 and CDR2: GTSNPN and SVGIG (reference sequence). The CDR3 spans 14 residues. The V end was cut by 1 base, the J end by 5 bases, with 12 bases between. The CDR3 DNA follows: TGTGCCTGGAGTGCCGCTCCAGGGGATCAGCCCCAGCATTTT. Its translation: CAWSAAPGDQPQHF. Full variable domain (rest looked up from reference TRBV30 and TRBJ1-5): SQTIHQWPATLVQPVGSPLSLECTVEGTSNPNLYWYRQAAGRGLQLLFYSVGIGQISSEVPQNLSASRPQDRQFILSSKKLLLSDSGFYLCAWSAAPGDQPQHFGDGTRLSIL.

This clone was detected a few times. The rearrangement links TRBV2 to TRBJ1-6, with TRBD1 matching 7 bases. J lost 10 bases, V lost 8 bases, and 2 bases had no gene match. CDR1 is SNHLY and CDR2 is FYNNEI in the germline V gene. The CDR3 totals 11 residues. DNA for the CDR3: TGTGCCAGCGGGGACAGATCACCCCTCCACTTT. Its protein product is CASGDRSPLHF.

This clone is a singleton in its sample. This chain uses TRBV12-5 with TRBJ1-6; no clear D. V lost 3 bases and J 6 bases, leaving 3 bases between the germline ends. The CDR3 consists of 12 residues. In germline, CDR1 is LGHNT, CDR2 FRNRAP. The CDR3: CASGFSNSPLHF. The CDR3 nucleotides are TGTGCTAGTGGTTTCTCTAATTCACCCCTCCACTTT.

The chain links TRBV28 to TRBJ2-7; 8 positions agree with TRBD2. CDR3 length: 14 amino acids. The V and J ends lost 6 bases and 0 bases, in that order; junction bases with no gene match: 4. Germline CDR1 MDHEN, CDR2 SYDVKM. The CDR3 spells CASRPGGASYEQYF. The CDR3 DNA reads TGTGCCAGCAGGCCGGGGGGGGCCTCCTACGAGCAGTACTTC. Full variable domain (outside the CDR3, taken from reference TRBV28 and TRBJ2-7): DVKVTQSSRYLVKRTGEKVFLECVQDMDHENMFWYRQDPGLGLRLIYFSYDVKMKEKGDIPEGYSVSREKKERFSLILESASTNQTSMYLCASRPGGASYEQYFGPGTRLTVT.

This rearrangement joins TRBV20-1 to TRBJ1-5; 8 bases agree with TRBD1. The junction had 7 bases not matched to a gene; V was cut back by 3 bases and J by 6 bases. This CDR3 region has 14 residues. Germline loops: CDR1 DFQATT, CDR2 SNEGSKA (reference sequence). As DNA, the CDR3 is TGCAGTGCTAGTGCAGGGGGCGTGGTTCAGCCCCAGCATTTT. Translated: CSASAGGVVQPQHF.

The sample holds one count of this clone. The chain carries TRBV6-5 and TRBJ1-3; D perhaps matches TRBD1 (6 bases). The CDR3 sequence is 14 residues long. Germline V gene sequence: CDR1 MNHEY, CDR2 SVGAGI. Trimming removed 10 bases from V and 2 bases from J, with 15 bases in between. The CDR3 DNA follows: TGTGCCACAGGGGCCCCACTAACTGGAAACACCATATATTTT. Translation gives CATGAPLTGNTIYF.

The chain uses TRBV25-1 and TRBJ2-3; a weak D match, TRBD2 (7 bases). The germline V gene encodes CDR1 MGHDK and CDR2 SYGVNS. V was trimmed by 3 bases and J by 3 bases, leaving 13 bases between them. The CDR3 runs to 15 residues. This CDR3 is CASSDKGGKTDTQYF. The CDR3 coding sequence is TGTGCCAGCAGTGATAAGGGGGGGAAGACAGATACGCAGTATTTT.

This clone was picked up a small number of times. The gene calls are TRBV4-1 and TRBJ1-2, with D tentatively TRBD1 (6 bases). CDR3 size: 14 residues. Trimming removed 4 bases from V and 3 bases from J, with 12 bases in between. From germline, CDR1 is MGHRA and CDR2 YSYEKL. The CDR3 region has the DNA TGCGCCAGCAGCCGGCTGGACAGCCACTATGGCTACACCTTC. It specifies CASSRLDSHYGYTF.

The chain couples TRBV5-6 to TRBJ1-2, with D uncertain. V lost 2 bases, J lost 2 bases, and 4 bases lay in between. CDR1 is SGHDT and CDR2 is YYEEEE in the germline V gene. The CDR3 spans 12 residues. This CDR3 is CASSLQNYGYTF. CDR3 coding DNA: TGTGCCAGCAGCTTACAGAACTATGGCTACACCTTC.

This chain uses TRBV9 with TRBJ1-2, with a tentative D call TRBD1 (5 bases). Trimming removed 3 bases at V and 7 bases at J, with 16 bases between. The V gene's germline CDR1 is SGDLS and CDR2 YYNGEE. CDR3 length: 14 residues. This CDR3 is CASSGGPAARGYTF. The CDR3 region has the DNA TGTGCCAGCAGCGGGGGCCCCGCTGCGCGTGGCTACACCTTC.

This chain uses TRBV7-3 with TRBJ1-2; D is possibly TRBD1 (5 bases). This CDR3 region has 13 residues. Germline lookup yields CDR1 SGHTA and CDR2 FQGTGA. V dropped 1 base and J dropped 5 bases, with 8 bases sitting between them. The CDR3 DNA follows: TGTGCCAGCAGCTTAAGCAAGGGGTATGGCTACACCTTC. Encoded protein: CASSLSKGYGYTF.

The CDR3 sequence is CASSLSGGLGAGYEQYF. The CDR3 DNA reads as TGTGCCAGCAGTTTATCGGGGGGTTTAGGGGCCGGATACGAGCAGTACTTC. V usage is TRBV27 and J usage is TRBJ2-7; D possibly corresponds to TRBD2 (6 bases). The V gene's germline CDR1 is MNHEY and CDR2 SMNVEV (reference sequence). Trimming cost V 0 bases and J 4 bases, with 19 bases left between them. The CDR3 sequence is 17 residues long.